The 24 T cell receptor beta chains below all came from one sample that was sequenced in a study of T cells in Graves' hyperthyroidism and ophthalmopathy. Regions amplified from RNA transcripts were the TCR beta CDR3 regions. TCR CDR3 underwent first-round RT-PCR with the HTBI primer set. TCRdb processed the multiplex PCR reads anew with MiXCR; each CDR3 protein has one entry. The top ten hold approximately 25% of the sample, which has some 510,000 distinct CDR3 sequences, less than 25% seen once. The material sequenced was blood. The source is a man aged 18 to 35 with Graves' hyperthyroidism.

This clonotype was counted ten times or more. This sequence joins TRBV6-1 and TRBJ1-2, with 12 nucleotides matching TRBD1. The CDR3 is made up of 14 amino acids. CDR1 and CDR2 from the germline V gene are MNHNS and SASEGT. The V and J ends lost 6 bases and 6 bases, in that order; junction bases with no gene match: 5. The CDR3 DNA reads as TGTGCCAGCAGGGCTGGGACAGGGGGCCATGGCTACACCTTC. This encodes CASRAGTGGHGYTF.

This clonotype has just a few counts. V usage is TRBV4-2 and J usage is TRBJ1-2; D may be TRBD1 (6 bases). Trimming left V 0 bases short and J 9 bases short, with 17 bases between. Germline assignment: CDR1 LGHNA and CDR2 YNFKEQ. This CDR3 comprises 15 residues. The CDR3 loop is CASSQDLGGDYSYTF. In DNA, the CDR3 is TGTGCCAGCAGCCAAGATCTGGGGGGCGATTACAGCTACACCTTC.

The chain carries TRBV5-4 and TRBJ2-2; tentatively, D is TRBD2 (6 bases). The CDR3 loop spans 14 amino acids. Per germline, CDR1 SGHNT and CDR2 YYREEE (reference sequence). Trimming removed 3 bases from V and 4 bases from J, with 10 bases in between. The CDR3 region is CASSSGTPTGELFF. The CDR3 coding sequence is TGTGCCAGCAGCTCTGGGACTCCCACCGGGGAGCTGTTTTTT.

The chain has TRBV7-9 and TRBJ2-5; TRBD2 matches at 8 bases. The CDR3 runs to 14 residues. CDR1 is SEHNR, CDR2 FQNEAQ, per germline (reference sequence). V lost 5 bases, J lost 1 base, and 3 bases stayed unmatched. Written as DNA, the CDR3 is TGTGCCAGCAGCGGCGGGGGGCCCCAAGAGACCCAGTACTTC. The encoded protein is CASSGGGPQETQYF. Looking up the rest from reference TRBV7-9 and TRBJ2-5 gives the full variable domain: DTGVSQNPRHKITKRGQNVTFRCDPISEHNRLYWYRQTLGQGPEFLTYFQNEAQLEKSRLLSDRFSAERPKGSFSTLEIQRTEQGDSAMYLCASSGGGPQETQYFGPGTRLLVL.

This clonotype was picked up a small number of times. The V gene is TRBV11-1, the J gene TRBJ1-1, with TRBD1 matching over 9 bases. This CDR3 is built from 18 residues. Germline V lookup: CDR1 SGHAT, CDR2 FQDESV (reference sequence). With V trimmed by 1 base and J by 0 bases, 9 bases remained unmatched. CDR3 DNA sequence: TGTGCCAGCAGCTTAGTATCGGGGGGACAGGGAATGAACACTGAAGCTTTCTTT. Translating gives CASSLVSGGQGMNTEAFF.

This clonotype was counted ten times or more. The chain combines TRBV30 with TRBJ1-5; no definite D call. V lost 1 base, J lost 2 bases, and 6 bases lay in between. The germline V gene encodes CDR1 GTSNPN and CDR2 SVGIG (reference sequence). The length of the CDR3 is 13 residues. The DNA of the CDR3 is TGTGCCTGGAGTGCGGCAGGCAATCAGCCCCAGCATTTT. Protein product: CAWSAAGNQPQHF. The full variable domain, its missing parts supplied by reference TRBV30 and TRBJ1-5, is SQTIHQWPATLVQPVGSPLSLECTVEGTSNPNLYWYRQAAGRGLQLLFYSVGIGQISSEVPQNLSASRPQDRQFILSSKKLLLSDSGFYLCAWSAAGNQPQHFGDGTRLSIL.

This clonotype has a count of ten or more. The chain combines TRBV13 with TRBJ1-2; D not resolved. V gave up 3 bases and J gave up 6 bases, with 8 bases separating them. Germline assignment: CDR1 PRHDT and CDR2 FYEKMQ (reference sequence). The CDR3 covers 12 residues. The CDR3 sequence: CASSLDLHGYTF. Here the CDR3 DNA reads TGTGCCAGCAGCTTGGATCTACATGGCTACACCTTC. Looking up the rest from reference TRBV13 and TRBJ1-2 gives the full variable domain: AAGVIQSPRHLIKEKRETATLKCYPIPRHDTVYWYQQGPGQDPQFLISFYEKMQSDKGSIPDRFSAQQFSDYHSELNMSSLELGDSALYFCASSLDLHGYTFGSGTRLTVV.

The chain employs TRBV24-1 and TRBJ2-5, with 7 bases lining up with TRBD1. V dropped 3 bases and J dropped 5; count of bases not matched to a gene: 5. The germline V gene has CDR1 KGHDR and CDR2 SFDVKD. The CDR3 has 14 residues. In DNA, the CDR3 is TGTGCCACCAGTGATGCGACAGGGTATGAGACCCAGTACTTC. This encodes CATSDATGYETQYF.

This chain connects TRBV7-6 to TRBJ2-5; the D is unclear. Germline V CDR1 and CDR2: SGHVS, FNYEAQ. CDR3 length: 15 amino acids. Trimming cost V 1 base and J 1 base, with 10 bases left between them. The DNA for the CDR3 is TGTGCCAGCAGCTTAGATCGCGAGAGCCAAGAGACCCAGTACTTC. Its protein is CASSLDRESQETQYF.

The chain has TRBV18 and TRBJ2-5; perhaps D is TRBD1 or TRBD2 (5 bases each). Trimming took 3 bases from V and 2 from J, leaving 13 bases between them. Germline assignment: CDR1 KGHSH and CDR2 LQKENI. This CDR3 comprises 15 residues. CDR3 in DNA: TGTGCCAGCTCACCGCCGGGACGGATACAAGAGACCCAGTACTTC. Protein sequence: CASSPPGRIQETQYF. Full variable domain (missing parts from reference TRBV18 and TRBJ2-5): NAGVMQNPRHLVRRRGQEARLRCSPMKGHSHVYWYRQLPEEGLKFMVYLQKENIIDESGMPKERFSAEFPKEGPSILRIQQVVRGDSAAYFCASSPPGRIQETQYFGPGTRLLVL.

The chain couples TRBV14 to TRBJ1-2; D call uncertain. The germline CDR1 and CDR2 sequences are SGHDN and FVKESK. The CDR3 is 13 residues long. V was pared by 4 bases and J by 2 bases, with 8 bases between. CDR3 nucleotide sequence: TGTGCCAGCAGCCCCCCACCGAACTATGGCTACACCTTC. As protein: CASSPPPNYGYTF.

For the CDR3, the DNA is TGTGCCAGCAGTCCTTGGGGGAGCGGGGGCACAGATACGCAGTATTTT. Its protein is CASSPWGSGGTDTQYF. The chain carries TRBV6-1 and TRBJ2-3, with 7 bases fitting TRBD2. The germline gives CDR1 MNHNS, CDR2 SASEGT. J lost 1 base, V lost 5 bases, and 9 bases had no gene match. The CDR3 consists of 16 residues.

This clonotype was detected many times. CDR3 loop: CASSLALAGSSYEQYF. The CDR3 nucleotides are TGTGCCAGCAGCTTAGCGCTAGCGGGAAGCTCCTACGAGCAGTACTTC. V is TRBV7-8 and J is TRBJ2-7; 9 bases are shared with TRBD2. CDR3 length: 16 residues. V trimming: 0 bases; J trimming: 0 bases; junction bases outside the gene matches: 3. CDR1 is SGHVS and CDR2 is FQNEAQ in the germline V gene.

This clonotype was counted at least ten times. The J gene is TRBJ2-7, the V gene TRBV30; 8 nucleotides agree with TRBD1. The germline V gene encodes CDR1 GTSNPN and CDR2 SVGIG (reference sequence). The trim removed 0 bases at V and 5 bases at J, leaving 3 bases unmatched. The CDR3 contains 13 residues. The CDR3 protein is CAWSVTGGNEQYF. As DNA, the CDR3 is TGTGCCTGGAGTGTCACAGGGGGAAACGAGCAGTACTTC.

This clonotype was counted ten times or more. The chain combines TRBV28 with TRBJ2-7; D not resolved. Germline assignment: CDR1 MDHEN and CDR2 SYDVKM. This CDR3 region has 12 residues. V lost 5 bases to trimming and J lost 3 bases, with 8 bases between them. CDR3 region: CASSPLIYEQYF. The CDR3 DNA is TGTGCCAGCAGTCCTCTAATCTACGAGCAGTACTTC.

This clonotype appeared a few times. CDR3 nucleotide sequence: TGTGCCAGCACCCCGGACAGGGCGAACACTGAAGCTTTCTTT. Amino acid sequence: CASTPDRANTEAFF. The genes are TRBV12-3 or TRBV12-4 and TRBJ1-1; TRBD1 matches at 8 bases. The CDR3 has 14 amino acids. V was pared by 7 bases and J by 1 base, with 5 bases of the junction left unmatched.

This clonotype has at least ten counts. J is TRBJ2-5 and V is TRBV7-2, with 7 bases identical to TRBD2. Germline V gene sequence: CDR1 SGHTA, CDR2 FQGNSA. With 0 bases clipped from V and 4 bases from J, the junction kept 5 bases outside the gene matches. The CDR3 loop spans 15 amino acids. CDR3 DNA: TGTGCCAGCAGCTTAGCGCCGACTAGCCCAGAGACCCAGTACTTC. Protein sequence: CASSLAPTSPETQYF.

This clonotype was counted ten times or more. V usage is TRBV29-1 and J usage is TRBJ1-1; D is uncertain. Germline V CDR1 and CDR2: SQVTM, ANQGSEA. The CDR3 has 15 amino acids. The V and J ends lost 7 bases and 0 bases respectively, with 18 bases between them. CDR3 loop: CSAAPRGVMNTEAFF. CDR3 bases: TGCAGCGCCGCTCCCCGTGGGGTTATGAACACTGAAGCTTTCTTT.

This chain joins TRBV20-1 and TRBJ1-1, with a possible D match to TRBD1 (5 bases). CDR3 length equals 14 residues. Germline-derived CDR1 and CDR2 are DFQATT and SNEGSKA (reference sequence). Trimming took 5 bases from V and 5 from J, leaving 18 bases between them. CDR3 loop: CSAYLGPPGTEAFF. The DNA for the CDR3 is TGCAGTGCTTATTTGGGGCCCCCGGGGACTGAAGCTTTCTTT.

This clonotype was recorded a few times. The V and J genes are TRBV6-2 or TRBV6-3 and TRBJ1-5; 7 nucleotides line up with TRBD1. The junction had 8 bases not matched to a gene; V was cut back by 6 bases and J by 6 bases. The V gene's germline CDR1 is MNHEY and CDR2 SVGEGT. The CDR3 length is 14 residues. This CDR3 is CASRWTGGGQPQHF. The DNA of the CDR3 is TGTGCCAGCAGATGGACAGGAGGGGGTCAGCCCCAGCATTTT.

The J gene is TRBJ1-5, the V gene TRBV19; D unresolved. Between the trimmed V and J ends, which lost 6 bases and 4 bases, there was a span of 16 bases. The CDR3 length is 15 residues. Germline V CDR1 and CDR2: LNHDA, SQIVND (reference sequence). Written as DNA, the CDR3 is TGTGCCAGTAGGACCACCTCTCGCTCTAATCAGCCCCAGCATTTT. This encodes CASRTTSRSNQPQHF.

This rearrangement joins TRBV6-2 or TRBV6-3 to TRBJ2-2, with TRBD1 as a possible D gene (5 bases). Deletions cut 5 bases from V and 2 bases from J, with 12 bases between. The germline V gene has CDR1 MNHEY and CDR2 SVGEGT. The CDR3 runs 15 residues. CDR3 sequence: CASSSQTANTGELFF. The CDR3, as DNA: TGTGCCAGCAGTAGCCAGACAGCCAACACCGGGGAGCTGTTTTTT.

This clonotype was recorded at least ten times. This chain joins TRBV27 and TRBJ2-7, with TRBD1 matching 9 bases. V lost 1 base, J lost 3 bases, and 4 bases stayed unmatched. The CDR3 has 15 residues. The germline V gene encodes CDR1 MNHEY and CDR2 SMNVEV (reference sequence). CDR3 sequence reads: CASSLYGQGNYEQYF. The CDR3 region has the DNA TGTGCCAGCAGTTTATATGGACAGGGGAACTACGAGCAGTACTTC.

J is TRBJ2-7 and V is TRBV6-1; 8 bases fit TRBD1. Germline values: CDR1 MNHNS, CDR2 SASEGT. The CDR3 covers 16 residues. The J segment lost 1 base and the V segment lost 5 bases, leaving 10 bases of the junction unmatched. This chain's CDR3 is CASSPPGRGLSYEQYF. CDR3 coding DNA: TGTGCCAGCAGTCCTCCGGGCAGGGGGCTTTCCTACGAGCAGTACTTC.